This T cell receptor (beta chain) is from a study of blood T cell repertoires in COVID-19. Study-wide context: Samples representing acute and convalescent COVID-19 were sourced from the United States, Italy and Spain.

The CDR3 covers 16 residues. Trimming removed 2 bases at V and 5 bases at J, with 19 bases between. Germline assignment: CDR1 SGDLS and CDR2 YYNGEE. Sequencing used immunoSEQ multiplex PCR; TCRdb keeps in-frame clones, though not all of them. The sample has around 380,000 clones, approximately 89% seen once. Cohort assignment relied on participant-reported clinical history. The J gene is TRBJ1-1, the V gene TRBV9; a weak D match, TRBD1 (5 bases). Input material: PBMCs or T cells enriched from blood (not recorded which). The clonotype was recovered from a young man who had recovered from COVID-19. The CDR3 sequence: CASSVGHDSFRTEAFF. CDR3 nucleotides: TGTGCCAGCAGCGTCGGCCACGACAGCTTTAGGACTGAAGCTTTCTTT.